This is a list of T cell receptor beta chains from one sample in a study of T cells after yellow fever vaccination. TCRdb recomputed calls from the 5' RACE reads with MiXCR, one row per CDR3 protein. The table has around 140,000 distinct CDR3 sequences, approximately 6.6% seen once. The source material was CD4+ T cells sorted from PBMCs, sampled 10 days after the yellow fever booster vaccination. These receptors came from a man aged 25-40 years who received the YFV17D yellow fever vaccine. Both conserved end residues are part of each CDR3.

cdr3_aa j_call v_call
CASSLGTSGKTYNEQFF TRBJ2-1 TRBV7-2
CASSLSFVAEAFF TRBJ1-1 TRBV7-2
CSAQGLAIGTGYEQYF TRBJ2-7 TRBV20-1
CASSLAGATDTQYF TRBJ2-3 TRBV7-9
CASSIGISETQYF TRBJ2-5 TRBV19
CASFQDRGSGYTF TRBJ1-2 TRBV2
CASSLAGGGAFF TRBJ1-1 TRBV6-5
CATSGPAENEQFF TRBJ2-1 TRBV24-1
CASSLARGQSYEQYF TRBJ2-7 TRBV12-3/TRBV12-4
CASSFWGGTETQYF TRBJ2-5 TRBV7-2
CASRHRPGKSRDTQYF TRBJ2-3 TRBV6-5
CASSALAGGTHEQYF TRBJ2-7 TRBV5-1
CASSHVLEYGGELFF TRBJ2-2 TRBV5-1
CSVAGSNQPQHF TRBJ1-5 TRBV29-1
CASSLSDYNEQFF TRBJ2-1 TRBV5-1
CASSLLAKDNEQFF TRBJ2-1 TRBV3-1
CASRPGQVTYEQYF TRBJ2-7 TRBV6-1
CASSVTSGMIGELFF TRBJ2-2 TRBV12-3/TRBV12-4
CASSLTQGIETQYF TRBJ2-5 TRBV28
CASITPRGETQYF TRBJ2-5 TRBV27
CASSKQGAGGYTF TRBJ1-2 TRBV12-3/TRBV12-4
CGTSDLTLSLVPGAVTGELFF TRBJ2-2 TRBV24-1
CASSPTTSGELFF TRBJ2-2 TRBV6-2/TRBV6-3
CSGVRDRGLAQYF TRBJ2-5 TRBV29-1
CASSPQVIANQPQHF TRBJ1-5 TRBV7-2
CSALRGHGTGELFF TRBJ2-2 TRBV20-1
CASSPKYTGTGWNFASGNTIYF TRBJ1-3 TRBV14
CASRVSGRNTGELFF TRBJ2-2 TRBV12-3/TRBV12-4
CASSPQTAYNSPLHF TRBJ1-6 TRBV11-2